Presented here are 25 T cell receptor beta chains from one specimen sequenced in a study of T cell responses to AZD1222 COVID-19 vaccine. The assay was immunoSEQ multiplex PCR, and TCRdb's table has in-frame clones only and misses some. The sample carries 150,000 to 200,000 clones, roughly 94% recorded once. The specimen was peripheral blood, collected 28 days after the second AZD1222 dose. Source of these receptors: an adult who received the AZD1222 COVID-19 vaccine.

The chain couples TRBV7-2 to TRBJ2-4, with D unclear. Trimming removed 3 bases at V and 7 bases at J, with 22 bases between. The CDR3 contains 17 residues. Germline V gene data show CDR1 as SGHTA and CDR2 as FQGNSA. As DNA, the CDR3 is TGTGCCAGCAGCTTCCTCCGTGACAAGGACCCTTGGAACATTCAGTACTTC. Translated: CASSFLRDKDPWNIQYF.

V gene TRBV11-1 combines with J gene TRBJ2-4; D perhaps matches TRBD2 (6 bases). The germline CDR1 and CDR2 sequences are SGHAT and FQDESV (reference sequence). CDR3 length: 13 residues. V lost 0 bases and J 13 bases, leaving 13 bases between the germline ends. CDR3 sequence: CASSLARRDLQYF. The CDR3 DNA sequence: TGTGCCAGCAGCTTAGCGCGCCGGGACTTGCAGTACTTC.

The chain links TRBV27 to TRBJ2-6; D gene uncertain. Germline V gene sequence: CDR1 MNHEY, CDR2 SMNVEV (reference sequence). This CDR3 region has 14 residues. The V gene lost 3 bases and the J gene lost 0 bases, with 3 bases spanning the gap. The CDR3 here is CASSFRSGANVLTF. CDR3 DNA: TGTGCCAGCAGTTTCCGCTCTGGGGCCAACGTCCTGACTTTC.

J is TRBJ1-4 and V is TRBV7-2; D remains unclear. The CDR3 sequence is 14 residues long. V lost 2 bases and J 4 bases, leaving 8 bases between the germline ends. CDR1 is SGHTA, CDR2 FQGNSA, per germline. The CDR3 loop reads CASSLNTGNEKLFF. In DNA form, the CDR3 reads TGTGCCAGCAGCTTAAATACGGGTAATGAAAAACTGTTTTTT.

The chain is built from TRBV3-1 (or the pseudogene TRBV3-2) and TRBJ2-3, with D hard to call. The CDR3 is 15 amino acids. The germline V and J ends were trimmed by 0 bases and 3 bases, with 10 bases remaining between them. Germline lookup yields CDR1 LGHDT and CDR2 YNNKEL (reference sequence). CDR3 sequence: CASSQDGTQTDTQYF. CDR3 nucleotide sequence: TGTGCCAGCAGCCAAGACGGCACTCAGACAGATACGCAGTATTTT.

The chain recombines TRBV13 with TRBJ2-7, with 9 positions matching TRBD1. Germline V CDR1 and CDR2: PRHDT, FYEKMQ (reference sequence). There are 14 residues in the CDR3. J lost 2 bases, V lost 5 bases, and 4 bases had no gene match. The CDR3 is CASSTRQGAYEQYF. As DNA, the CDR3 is TGTGCCAGCAGCACCCGACAGGGGGCCTACGAGCAGTACTTC.

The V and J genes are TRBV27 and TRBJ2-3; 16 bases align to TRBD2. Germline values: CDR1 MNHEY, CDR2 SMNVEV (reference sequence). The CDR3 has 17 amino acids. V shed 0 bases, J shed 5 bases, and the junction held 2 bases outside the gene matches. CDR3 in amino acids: CASSLSGLAGGVDTQYF. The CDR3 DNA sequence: TGTGCCAGCAGTTTATCGGGACTAGCGGGAGGGGTAGATACGCAGTATTTT.

DNA for the CDR3: TGTGCCAGCAGTTACTCGGGGAGGGGCCAAGAGACCCAGTACTTC. Its translation is CASSYSGRGQETQYF. The V and J genes are TRBV6-5 and TRBJ2-5, with 7 bases that match TRBD2. CDR1 is MNHEY, CDR2 SVGAGI, per germline. CDR3 length: 15 residues. J was trimmed by 1 base and V by 0 bases; bases with no gene match: 2.

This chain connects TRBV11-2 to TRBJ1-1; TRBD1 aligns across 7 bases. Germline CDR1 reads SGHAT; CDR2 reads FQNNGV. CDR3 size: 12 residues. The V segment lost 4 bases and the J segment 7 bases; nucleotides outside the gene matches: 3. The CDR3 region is CASSSQGVEAFF. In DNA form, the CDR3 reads TGTGCCAGCAGCTCCCAGGGGGTTGAAGCTTTCTTT.

The CDR3 loop reads CASSPLPRENTEAFF. DNA for the CDR3: TGTGCCAGCAGCCCCCTACCACGGGAGAACACTGAAGCTTTCTTT. This chain connects TRBV5-4 to TRBJ1-1; D is unclear. Trimming cost V 4 bases and J 1 base, with 14 bases left between them. CDR3 length equals 15 residues. The V gene's germline CDR1 is SGHNT and CDR2 YYREEE (reference sequence).

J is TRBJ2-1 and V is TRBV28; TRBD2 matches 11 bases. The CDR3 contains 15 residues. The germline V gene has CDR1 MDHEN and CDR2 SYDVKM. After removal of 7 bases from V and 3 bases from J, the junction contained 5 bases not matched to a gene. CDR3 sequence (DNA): TGTGCCAGCACCTGGACTAGCGGGTTCTACAATGAGCAGTTCTTC. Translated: CASTWTSGFYNEQFF.

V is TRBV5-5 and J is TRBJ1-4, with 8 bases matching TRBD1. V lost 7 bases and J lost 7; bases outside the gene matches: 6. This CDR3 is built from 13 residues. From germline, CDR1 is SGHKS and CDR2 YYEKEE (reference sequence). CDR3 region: CASGPGGSEKLFF. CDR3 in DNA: TGTGCCAGCGGCCCAGGGGGCAGTGAAAAACTGTTTTTT.

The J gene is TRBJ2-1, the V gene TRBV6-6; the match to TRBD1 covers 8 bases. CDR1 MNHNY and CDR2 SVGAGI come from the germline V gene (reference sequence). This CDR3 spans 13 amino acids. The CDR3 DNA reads TGTGTGTCGAGGACAGGGAGTTTCAATGAGCAGTTCTTC. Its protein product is CVSRTGSFNEQFF.

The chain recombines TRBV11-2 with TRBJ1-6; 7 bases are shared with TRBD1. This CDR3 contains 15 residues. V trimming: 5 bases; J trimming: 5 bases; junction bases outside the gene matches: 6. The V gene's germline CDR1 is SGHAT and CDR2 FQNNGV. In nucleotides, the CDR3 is TGTGCCAGCAGCCCCACTACAGGGGATAATTCACCCCTCCACTTT. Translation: CASSPTTGDNSPLHF.

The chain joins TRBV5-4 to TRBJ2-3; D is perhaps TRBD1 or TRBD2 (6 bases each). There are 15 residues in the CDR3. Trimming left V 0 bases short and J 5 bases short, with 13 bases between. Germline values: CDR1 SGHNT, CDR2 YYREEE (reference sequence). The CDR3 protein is CASSLANREEDTQYF. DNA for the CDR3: TGTGCCAGCAGCTTGGCTAACAGGGAGGAAGATACGCAGTATTTT.

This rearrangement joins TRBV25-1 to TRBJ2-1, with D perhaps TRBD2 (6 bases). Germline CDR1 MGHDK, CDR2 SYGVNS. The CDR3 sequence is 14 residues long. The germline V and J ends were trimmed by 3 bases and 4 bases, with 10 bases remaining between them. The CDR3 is CASSDSGSYNEQFF. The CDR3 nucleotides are TGTGCCAGCAGTGACTCCGGGAGTTACAATGAGCAGTTCTTC.

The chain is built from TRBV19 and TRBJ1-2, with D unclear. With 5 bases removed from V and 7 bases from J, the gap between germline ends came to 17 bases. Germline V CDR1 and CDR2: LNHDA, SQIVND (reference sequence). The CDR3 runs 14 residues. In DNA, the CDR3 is TGTGCCAGTAGTTTCGGACCGGGTAGTGGTGGCTACACCTTC. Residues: CASSFGPGSGGYTF. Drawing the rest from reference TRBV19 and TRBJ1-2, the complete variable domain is DGGITQSPKYLFRKEGQNVTLSCEQNLNHDAMYWYRQDPGQGLRLIYYSQIVNDFQKGDIAEGYSVSREKKESFPLTVTSAQKNPTAFYLCASSFGPGSGGYTFGSGTRLTVV.

The CDR3 DNA reads as TGTGCCAGCAAAGGCGCGGTTACCGGGGAGCTGTTTTTT. Its translation is CASKGAVTGELFF. This rearrangement joins TRBV6-5 to TRBJ2-2; no firm D call. There are 13 residues in the CDR3. The germline V and J ends were trimmed by 7 bases and 5 bases, with 11 bases remaining between them. CDR1 is MNHEY and CDR2 is SVGAGI in the germline V gene.

The CDR3 sequence is CASTTGGGYTEAFF. DNA of the CDR3: TGTGCCAGTACAACAGGGGGCGGGTACACTGAAGCTTTCTTT. The chain joins TRBV19 to TRBJ1-1; 9 bases align to TRBD1. Per germline, CDR1 LNHDA and CDR2 SQIVND (reference sequence). Trimming took 7 bases from V and 3 from J; bases not matched to a gene: 6. CDR3 size: 14 residues.

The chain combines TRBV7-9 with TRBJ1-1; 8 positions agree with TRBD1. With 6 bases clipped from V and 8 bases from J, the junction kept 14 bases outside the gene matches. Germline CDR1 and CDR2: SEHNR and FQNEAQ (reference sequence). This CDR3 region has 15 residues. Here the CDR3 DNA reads TGTGCCAGCAGGGACAGGGCGGCATTCCCGGGGGAAGCTTTCTTT. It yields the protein CASRDRAAFPGEAFF.

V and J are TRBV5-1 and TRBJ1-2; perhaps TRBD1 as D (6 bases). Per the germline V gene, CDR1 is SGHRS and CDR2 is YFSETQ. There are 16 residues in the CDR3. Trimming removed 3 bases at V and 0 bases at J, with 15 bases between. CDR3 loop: CASSSVGGAPNYGYTF. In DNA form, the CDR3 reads TGCGCCAGCAGCTCTGTTGGGGGCGCACCTAACTATGGCTACACCTTC.

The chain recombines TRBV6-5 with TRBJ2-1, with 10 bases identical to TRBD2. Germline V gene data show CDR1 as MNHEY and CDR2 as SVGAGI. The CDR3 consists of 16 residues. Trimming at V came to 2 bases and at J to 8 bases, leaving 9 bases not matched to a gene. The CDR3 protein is CASSYGLAGAPHEQFF. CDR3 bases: TGTGCCAGCAGTTACGGGCTAGCGGGAGCCCCTCATGAGCAGTTCTTC.

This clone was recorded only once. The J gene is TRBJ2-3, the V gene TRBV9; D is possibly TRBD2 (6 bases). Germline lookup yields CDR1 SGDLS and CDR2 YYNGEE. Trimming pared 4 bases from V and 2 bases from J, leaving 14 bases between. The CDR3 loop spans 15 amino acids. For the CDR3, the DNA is TGTGCCAGCAGCCCTGGGACTTACATCACAGATACGCAGTATTTT. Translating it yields CASSPGTYITDTQYF.

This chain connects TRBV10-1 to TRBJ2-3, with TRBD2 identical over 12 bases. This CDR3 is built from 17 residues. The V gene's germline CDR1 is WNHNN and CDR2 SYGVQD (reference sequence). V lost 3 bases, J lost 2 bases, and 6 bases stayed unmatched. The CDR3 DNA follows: TGCGCCAGCAGTGACCCTAGACTAGCGGGAGTCACAGATACGCAGTATTTT. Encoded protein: CASSDPRLAGVTDTQYF.

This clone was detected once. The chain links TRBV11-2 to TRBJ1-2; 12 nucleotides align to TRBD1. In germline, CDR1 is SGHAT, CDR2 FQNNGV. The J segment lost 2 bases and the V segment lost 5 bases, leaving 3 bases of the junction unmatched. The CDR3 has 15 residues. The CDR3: CASSPGTGGNYGYTF. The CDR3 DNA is TGTGCCAGCAGCCCCGGGACAGGGGGCAACTATGGCTACACCTTC. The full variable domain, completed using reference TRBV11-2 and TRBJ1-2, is EAGVAQSPRYKIIEKRQSVAFWCNPISGHATLYWYQQILGQGPKLLIQFQNNGVVDDSQLPKDRFSAERLKGVDSTLKIQPAKLEDSAVYLCASSPGTGGNYGYTFGSGTRLTVV.